Shown below are 31 T cell receptor beta chains from a single sample sequenced in a study of cytomegalovirus exposure and HLA in healthy donors. With 60 Vbeta and 13 Jbeta primers, the PCR was carried out. Some clones are missing from TCRdb's copy, which holds only in-frame ones; the method was immunoSEQ multiplex PCR. The table lists approximately 200,000 clones, roughly four fifths of them singletons. Specimen: PBMCs. These receptors were obtained from a man aged 25-45 years in good health and CMV-seronegative.

The chain recombines TRBV2 with TRBJ1-4; D remains unclear. The CDR3 spans 12 residues. Trimming shortened V by 5 bases and J by 7 bases, and 8 bases separated the two germline ends. Germline V gene sequence: CDR1 SNHLY, CDR2 FYNNEI. The DNA for the CDR3 is TGTGCCAGCAGTTGGAGCGTTGAAAAACTGTTTTTT. It codes for CASSWSVEKLFF.

V and J are TRBV5-1 and TRBJ2-7; 7 nucleotides match TRBD1. Trimming removed 0 bases from V and 2 bases from J; junction bases left unmatched: 8. The CDR3 contains 16 residues. Germline V gives CDR1 SGHRS, CDR2 YFSETQ. The CDR3 is CASSLGQGLNTYEQYF. DNA for the CDR3: TGCGCCAGCAGCTTGGGACAGGGTCTGAATACCTACGAGCAGTACTTC. The whole variable domain, filled in from reference TRBV5-1 and TRBJ2-7, reads KAGVTQTPRYLIKTRGQQVTLSCSPISGHRSVSWYQQTPGQGLQFLFEYFSETQRNKGNFPGRFSGRQFSNSRSEMNVSTLELGDSALYLCASSLGQGLNTYEQYFGPGTRLTVT.

This clone was picked up many times. V is TRBV4-1 and J is TRBJ2-7; 9 nucleotides agree with TRBD1. CDR3 size: 15 residues. Per germline, CDR1 MGHRA and CDR2 YSYEKL. J lost 5 bases, V lost 0 bases, and 5 bases had no gene match. The CDR3 spells CASSQDRDRANEQYF. The CDR3 bases are TGCGCCAGCAGCCAAGACCGGGACAGGGCCAACGAGCAGTACTTC.

The rearrangement joins TRBV27 to TRBJ2-7, with D hard to call. The CDR3 is made up of 14 amino acids. V lost 3 bases to trimming and J lost 0 bases, with 9 bases between them. Germline V lookup: CDR1 MNHEY, CDR2 SMNVEV (reference sequence). The chain's CDR3 is CASSFLLSSYEQYF. As DNA, the CDR3 is TGTGCCAGCAGTTTTTTACTGAGCTCCTACGAGCAGTACTTC.

Regarding this clone: Other DNA sequences of this sample code for an identical CDR3. The CDR3 loop reads CASSGQMNTEAFF. In nucleotides, the CDR3 is TGTGCCAGCAGTGGACAGATGAACACTGAAGCTTTCTTT. The rearrangement joins TRBV6-1 to TRBJ1-1; maybe TRBD1 (5 bases). V was clipped by 4 bases and J by 0 bases, with 6 bases between them. The CDR3 loop spans 13 amino acids. Germline values: CDR1 MNHNS, CDR2 SASEGT.

This rearrangement joins TRBV28 to TRBJ1-2, with 9 bases identical to TRBD1. Per germline, CDR1 MDHEN and CDR2 SYDVKM. The CDR3 is 14 residues long. With V trimmed by 3 bases and J by 6 bases, 5 bases remained unmatched. CDR3 coding DNA: TGTGCCAGCAGTTTCCCGGGACAGGGCCATGGCTACACCTTC. Its protein product is CASSFPGQGHGYTF.

The chain is built from TRBV27 and TRBJ2-6; perhaps TRBD2 as D (5 bases). The CDR3 is made up of 15 amino acids. Looked up from germline, CDR1 is MNHEY and CDR2 is SMNVEV (reference sequence). The V end was cut by 4 bases, the J end by 0 bases, with 7 bases between. CDR3 protein: CASSSGVSGANVLTF. CDR3 nucleotides: TGTGCCAGCAGTTCCGGGGTCTCTGGGGCCAACGTCCTGACTTTC. The variable domain in full, with the rest retrieved from reference TRBV27 and TRBJ2-6, is EAQVTQNPRYLITVTGKKLTVTCSQNMNHEYMSWYRQDPGLGLRQIYYSMNVEVTDKGDVPEGYKVSRKEKRNFPLILESPSPNQTSLYFCASSSGVSGANVLTFGAGSRLTVL.

The chain uses TRBV6-5 and TRBJ1-1; maybe TRBD1 (6 bases). CDR3 length: 15 amino acids. Germline V CDR1 and CDR2: MNHEY, SVGAGI. Deletions cut 7 bases from V and 1 base from J, with 16 bases between. CDR3 bases: TGTGCCAGCATCAAACCCACGACAGGGAACACTGAAGCTTTCTTT. Protein sequence: CASIKPTTGNTEAFF.

The rearrangement uses TRBV11-2 and TRBJ1-5; 8 bases match TRBD1. The V gene's germline CDR1 is SGHAT and CDR2 FQNNGV. The CDR3 is 15 residues long. The junction had 8 bases not matched to a gene; V was cut back by 4 bases and J by 6 bases. The DNA of the CDR3 is TGTGCCAGCAGCTCCTACGGACAGGGAGGTCAGCCCCAGCATTTT. Its translation: CASSSYGQGGQPQHF.

V gene TRBV19 combines with J gene TRBJ1-4; 9 positions agree with TRBD1. The CDR3 covers 15 residues. Germline V gene lookup returns CDR1 LNHDA and CDR2 SQIVND (reference sequence). The V segment lost 6 bases and the J segment 3 bases; nucleotides outside the gene matches: 5. CDR3 region: CASRGTGFSNEKLFF. The CDR3 coding sequence is TGTGCCAGTAGGGGGACAGGGTTTTCTAATGAAAAACTGTTTTTT.

V usage is TRBV9 and J usage is TRBJ2-5, with D possibly being TRBD2 (6 bases). The CDR3 has 14 residues. Germline V lookup: CDR1 SGDLS, CDR2 YYNGEE. The ends were cut back, 0 bases at V and 4 bases at J, with 10 bases in the middle. As DNA, the CDR3 is TGTGCCAGCAGCGTAGGCTTCGGGGGAGAGACCCAGTACTTC. Protein product: CASSVGFGGETQYF.

This clone was seen more than once but under ten times. The rearrangement links TRBV6-1 to TRBJ1-1, with 9 positions matching TRBD1. This CDR3 has 12 amino acids. CDR1 and CDR2 (germline): MNHNS, SASEGT. J lost 8 bases, V lost 7 bases, and 5 bases had no gene match. As DNA, the CDR3 is TGTGCCAGCATTCTAGGACAGGGGGAAGCTTTCTTT. Translation: CASILGQGEAFF.

The genes are TRBV11-2 and TRBJ2-7, with TRBD2 matching over 11 bases. The CDR3 spans 15 residues. Per the germline V gene, CDR1 is SGHAT and CDR2 is FQNNGV. V lost 1 base, J lost 4 bases, and 3 bases stayed unmatched. CDR3 amino acids: CASSLVAGGRYEQYF. CDR3 bases: TGTGCCAGCAGCTTAGTAGCGGGAGGGAGGTACGAGCAGTACTTC.

This rearrangement joins TRBV28 to TRBJ2-1, with 7 bases that match TRBD2. The CDR3 runs 14 residues. Looked up from germline, CDR1 is MDHEN and CDR2 is SYDVKM. With V trimmed by 6 bases and J by 8 bases, 10 bases remained unmatched. CDR3 in DNA: TGTGCCAGCAGCTTTCTGGCCACTAGCGATGAGCAGTTCTTC. It yields the protein CASSFLATSDEQFF.

This chain links TRBV30 with TRBJ2-7, with TRBD2 matching 13 bases. The CDR3 is 13 amino acids. CDR1 GTSNPN and CDR2 SVGIG come from the germline V gene (reference sequence). V shed 7 bases, J shed 6 bases, and the junction held 6 bases outside the gene matches. CDR3 amino acids: CASRLAGGGEQYF. Written as DNA, the CDR3 is TGTGCCTCAAGACTAGCGGGAGGCGGCGAGCAGTACTTC.

The rearrangement joins TRBV10-3 to TRBJ2-7; 8 bases map to TRBD2. J gave up 2 bases and V 11 bases, and 11 bases lay outside the gene matches. CDR3 size: 14 residues. Germline loops: CDR1 ENHRY, CDR2 SYGVKD. The CDR3 protein is CASESSGRPYEQYF. CDR3 nucleotides: TGTGCCTCCGAGTCTAGCGGGCGACCCTACGAGCAGTACTTC.

The rearrangement links TRBV7-9 to TRBJ1-2, with 7 bases lining up with TRBD1. Trimming cost V 4 bases and J 3 bases; bases outside gene matches: 5. Germline V gives CDR1 SEHNR, CDR2 FQNEAQ (reference sequence). CDR3 size: 14 residues. CDR3 region: CASSSWDSDYGYTF. In nucleotides, the CDR3 is TGTGCCAGCAGCTCCTGGGACAGTGACTATGGCTACACCTTC.

The V and J genes are TRBV6-1 and TRBJ2-7; D not certain. Germline V gene sequence: CDR1 MNHNS, CDR2 SASEGT. Deletions cut 3 bases from V and 3 bases from J, with 3 bases between. The CDR3 totals 11 residues. The CDR3 bases are TGTGCCAGCAGTGACTACTACGAGCAGTACTTC. It codes for CASSDYYEQYF.

The V and J genes are TRBV19 and TRBJ2-5, with 9 bases identical to TRBD1. CDR3 length equals 15 residues. V lost 6 bases and J lost 5; bases outside the gene matches: 10. CDR1 and CDR2 from the germline V gene are LNHDA and SQIVND (reference sequence). The CDR3 region has the DNA TGTGCCAGTAGCCCCTACACAGGGGGCGTTGAGACCCAGTACTTC. It yields the protein CASSPYTGGVETQYF.

CDR3 in amino acids: CASSLFGSAQATNYGYTF. CDR3 in DNA: TGTGCCAGCAGTTTATTCGGGTCGGCTCAAGCAACTAACTATGGCTACACCTTC. The chain carries TRBV28 and TRBJ1-2; D gene uncertain. The length of the CDR3 is 18 residues. Trimming shortened V by 1 base and J by 0 bases, and 18 bases separated the two germline ends. Germline CDR1 reads MDHEN; CDR2 reads SYDVKM.

This chain joins TRBV29-1 and TRBJ1-2, with 9 nucleotides matching TRBD1. The germline gives CDR1 SQVTM, CDR2 ANQGSEA. The length of the CDR3 is 14 residues. V lost 8 bases, J lost 7 bases, and 14 bases stayed unmatched. CDR3 protein: CSLDGTGGASGYTF. DNA for the CDR3: TGCAGCCTAGATGGAACAGGGGGCGCCAGTGGCTACACCTTC.

About this clone itself: Within the sample, other DNA sequences also encode this same CDR3. The chain is built from TRBV7-9 and TRBJ2-7; 13 bases are a match to TRBD2. The ends lost 6 bases at V and 2 bases at J; junction bases unmatched: 4. This CDR3 contains 15 residues. CDR1 SEHNR and CDR2 FQNEAQ come from the germline V gene (reference sequence). CDR3 DNA: TGTGCCAGCAGATCGGGACTAGCGGGAACCTACGAGCAGTACTTC. Translated: CASRSGLAGTYEQYF.

The rearrangement links TRBV7-2 to TRBJ1-5, with 8 bases matching TRBD1. Germline lookup yields CDR1 SGHTA and CDR2 FQGNSA. The CDR3 consists of 14 residues. Unmatched junction bases numbered 6, after V lost 5 bases and J lost 6 bases. CDR3 sequence: CASSPDRVPQPQHF. The CDR3 DNA reads as TGTGCCAGCAGCCCGGACAGGGTACCTCAGCCCCAGCATTTT.

This chain uses TRBV28 with TRBJ2-3; 7 positions match TRBD2. Trimming removed 6 bases from V and 2 bases from J; junction bases left unmatched: 8. Per the germline V gene, CDR1 is MDHEN and CDR2 is SYDVKM. This CDR3 region has 15 residues. CDR3 protein: CASSLSLADTDTQYF. The DNA for the CDR3 is TGTGCCAGCAGCTTAAGCCTAGCGGACACAGATACGCAGTATTTT.

Here the CDR3 reads CASSGIDKTYEQYF. The CDR3 bases are TGTGCCAGCAGCGGAATAGACAAGACCTACGAGCAGTACTTC. This chain links TRBV9 with TRBJ2-7; D gene unclear. Trimming left V 3 bases short and J 2 bases short, with 12 bases between. The CDR3 spans 14 residues. The germline gives CDR1 SGDLS, CDR2 YYNGEE.

V is TRBV28 and J is TRBJ2-2, with 9 bases fitting TRBD1. Per germline, CDR1 MDHEN and CDR2 SYDVKM. The CDR3 loop spans 16 amino acids. V gave up 5 bases and J gave up 1 base; unmatched junction bases: 5. The CDR3, as DNA: TGTGCCAGCAGTCCGGGACAGGGAATGAACACCGGGGAGCTGTTTTTT. Its protein product is CASSPGQGMNTGELFF.

The chain uses TRBV4-1 and TRBJ2-1; tentatively, D is TRBD2 (6 bases). This CDR3 has 15 residues. V lost 0 bases to trimming and J lost 7 bases, with 13 bases between them. CDR1 and CDR2 from the germline V gene are MGHRA and YSYEKL. The CDR3 loop is CASSQEPGLSNEQFF. The CDR3 DNA reads TGCGCCAGCAGCCAAGAGCCGGGACTTAGTAATGAGCAGTTCTTC.

The chain recombines TRBV18 with TRBJ2-7; a weak D match, TRBD1 (6 bases). This CDR3 spans 14 amino acids. Trimming took off 4 bases at V and 3 bases at J, with 13 bases between the two ends. Germline V gives CDR1 KGHSH, CDR2 LQKENI. DNA for the CDR3: TGTGCCAGCTCACGCACCCAGGGGTTCTACGAGCAGTACTTC. Protein: CASSRTQGFYEQYF.

This sequence joins TRBV9 and TRBJ1-5; the match to TRBD1 covers 7 bases. Trimming took 4 bases from V and 2 from J; bases not matched to a gene: 6. This CDR3 has 15 residues. Per the germline V gene, CDR1 is SGDLS and CDR2 is YYNGEE. This chain's CDR3 is CASSPQDRGNQPQHF. CDR3 DNA: TGTGCCAGCAGCCCACAAGACAGGGGCAATCAGCCCCAGCATTTT.

The table lists this clone with a count of one. This chain joins TRBV9 and TRBJ2-1; a weak D match, TRBD1 (6 bases). The CDR3 contains 17 residues. Trimming shortened V by 0 bases and J by 3 bases, and 16 bases separated the two germline ends. Germline V gene lookup returns CDR1 SGDLS and CDR2 YYNGEE. CDR3 nucleotides: TGTGCCAGCAGCGTAGAAGGCAGGGGAAGGGGCTACAATGAGCAGTTCTTC. Translation gives CASSVEGRGRGYNEQFF.

The CDR3 sequence is CASSEWPGVIAFF. The CDR3 coding sequence is TGTGCCAGCAGTGAATGGCCAGGTGTGATAGCTTTCTTT. The chain is built from TRBV25-1 and TRBJ1-1; D is unclear. The germline gives CDR1 MGHDK, CDR2 SYGVNS. The CDR3 runs 13 residues. Trimming pared 1 base from V and 10 bases from J, leaving 13 bases between.